Listed below are T cell receptor beta chains from one sample, sequenced in a study of CD8 T cells in Susac syndrome. In TCRdb, the immunoSEQ multiplex PCR reads were re-called with MiXCR into one record per CDR3 protein. Counted here are some 150,000 distinct CDR3 sequences, about 94% occurring once; the ten biggest clones make up over 0.075%. Sequences were obtained from CD4+ T cells from PBMCs. The receptors originated from a human donor with Susac syndrome. Each CDR3 is given with its conserved first and last residue. The order of the fields is V gene, clone size, D gene, J gene, CDR3 protein, CDR3 DNA. The D gene is left open where the match is weak. Size is omitted from some rows. Given values are once, few, many or a class for expanded clones.

V gene: TRBV7-9; clone size: once; D gene: NA; J gene: TRBJ1-6; CDR3 protein: CASSTRDGNNSPLHF; CDR3 DNA: TGTGCCAGCAGCACACGGGACGGCAATAATTCACCCCTCCACTTT
V gene: TRBV20-1; clone size: NA; D gene: TRBD2; J gene: TRBJ2-1; CDR3 protein: CSARLAGRAGEQFF; CDR3 DNA: TGCAGTGCGAGACTAGCGGGGAGGGCGGGTGAGCAGTTCTTC
V gene: TRBV11-1; clone size: NA; D gene: TRBD1; J gene: TRBJ1-6; CDR3 protein: CASSWSGTENSPLHF; CDR3 DNA: TGTGCCAGCAGCTGGAGCGGGACAGAGAATTCACCCCTCCACTTT
V gene: TRBV29-1; clone size: NA; D gene: NA; J gene: TRBJ2-3; CDR3 protein: CSVTSGLGTDTQYF; CDR3 DNA: TGCAGCGTGACCTCGGGGCTGGGCACAGATACGCAGTATTTT
V gene: TRBV7-9; clone size: NA; D gene: TRBD1; J gene: TRBJ1-4; CDR3 protein: CASSGQDPTNEKLFF; CDR3 DNA: TGTGCCAGCAGCGGACAGGACCCAACTAATGAAAAACTGTTTTTT
V gene: TRBV29-1; clone size: NA; D gene: NA; J gene: TRBJ2-1; CDR3 protein: CSFHGLVNEQFF; CDR3 DNA: TGCAGCTTTCATGGCCTCGTCAATGAGCAGTTCTTC
V gene: TRBV12-3/TRBV12-4; clone size: NA; D gene: NA; J gene: TRBJ2-7; CDR3 protein: CASSTGFPSSYEQYF; CDR3 DNA: TGTGCCAGCAGTACAGGGTTCCCAAGCTCCTACGAGCAGTACTTC
V gene: TRBV4-1; clone size: NA; D gene: NA; J gene: TRBJ2-7; CDR3 protein: CASSPVSRRYEQYF; CDR3 DNA: TGCGCCAGCAGCCCCGTGTCCAGGCGGTACGAGCAGTACTTC
V gene: TRBV3-1; clone size: NA; D gene: NA; J gene: TRBJ2-7; CDR3 protein: CASSQGGVGPEQYF; CDR3 DNA: TGTGCCAGCAGCCAAGGAGGGGTGGGGCCCGAGCAGTACTTC
V gene: TRBV25-1; clone size: NA; D gene: NA; J gene: TRBJ2-1; CDR3 protein: CASSDRRISNEQFF; CDR3 DNA: TGTGCCAGCAGTGACAGACGGATCAGCAATGAGCAGTTCTTC